Given below is one T cell receptor beta chain in context. The CDR3 length is 16 residues. V shed 2 bases and J 5 bases; nucleotides not matched to a gene: 11. CDR1 is MNHEY, CDR2 SVGAGI, per germline. This sample was taken from a study of blood T cell repertoires in COVID-19. Study at large: Both acute and convalescent COVID-19 samples were obtained from the United States, Italy and Spain. PBMCs, B-cell-depleted T cells, or T cells were the source of the cDNA or gDNA that made up the material.

Original methodology: Researchers report that nucleated cell counts were estimated from reference gene primer amplification. Produced via immunoSEQ multiplex PCR; TCRdb's table is partial and in-frame only. That table gives V, J and clone size, and the DNA gave D and trimming. The repertoire consists of about 240,000 clones, with 82% occurring once and the leading ten covering 9.5% to 15%. V usage is TRBV6-5 and J usage is TRBJ1-2; 7 positions match TRBD1. The sequence was obtained from a woman in her fifties or sixties with active or convalescent COVID-19. The material sequenced was peripheral blood. CDR3: CASSYGDRTGGYGYTF. In nucleotides, the CDR3 is TGTGCCAGCAGTTACGGCGATCGGACAGGCGGTTATGGCTACACCTTC.